This T cell receptor beta chain was identified in a study of T cell changes during pregnancy in multiple sclerosis (dated by TCRdb to between 2018 and 2021). Notes on the research overall: In women with multiple sclerosis, the researchers looked at how the T cell repertoire shifted as pregnancy progressed.

Regarding this clone: Which antigen it targets is not known. The input lacks base qualities; no much larger clone sits a single base away.

The CDR3 runs 16 residues from the cysteine to the phenylalanine. The CDR3 DNA has 48 bases and is translated from base 1. V ends up 5 bases short and J 0 bases short, with an unmatched junction base count of 3. Reading the germline V gene gives CDR1 SGHTA and CDR2 FQGNSA. Libraries were built with the immunoSEQ multiplex PCR assay. In TCRdb, the immuneACCESS table is reduced to in-frame sequences with V and J assigned. These tables do not hold every clone; where another copy was compared, an unresolved V gene accounts for under half, and the others remain unexplained. In all, the sample holds 53,000 or so clones, and roughly 92% of those were seen once. Just under 0.6% of the sample is held by the ten biggest clonotypes.

The sample in question was CD4+ T cells from peripheral blood mononuclear cells, obtained in the second trimester of pregnancy. This sequence was found in a female donor with multiple sclerosis, enrolled in a pregnancy study. This chain joins TRBV7-2 to TRBJ2-3, and TRBD2 aligns with 12 junction nucleotides. The DNA sequence is given as TGTGCCAGCAGCCTCGGGACTAGCGGGAGCACAGATACGCAGTATTTT. The translation is CASSLGTSGSTDTQYF.